A selection of T cell receptor beta chains follows, all from one sample in a study of cytomegalovirus exposure and HLA in healthy donors. Profiling relied on immunoSEQ multiplex PCR, and the TCRdb table lists in-frame clones only, not all of them. The sample carries about 170,000 clones, just over 75% recorded once. The sample taken for sequencing was PBMCs. The receptors derive from a woman aged 25 to 45 in good health and CMV-seropositive. Both conserved end residues are part of each CDR3. D genes are given only for firm matches. A row's size may be missing; if present it is once, few, many or a size class.

d_call,clone_size,j_call,v_call,cdr3_aa,cdr3_nt
-,-,TRBJ1-5,TRBV28,CASSFPGEGSIQPQHF,TGTGCCAGCAGTTTCCCCGGGGAGGGTAGTATTCAGCCCCAGCATTTT
TRBD2,-,TRBJ2-1,TRBV30,CAWTGLVARGEQFF,TGTGCCTGGACCGGACTAGTGGCGCGAGGGGAGCAGTTCTTC
TRBD1,-,TRBJ1-2,TRBV7-9,CASFRTGVKDGYTF,TGTGCCAGCTTCCGGACAGGGGTTAAGGATGGCTACACCTTC
-,-,TRBJ1-1,TRBV5-6,CASSLVGQTNTEAFF,TGTGCCAGCAGCTTGGTTGGGCAGACGAACACTGAAGCTTTCTTT
TRBD1,-,TRBJ2-1,TRBV5-6,CASSPRDRAAYNEQFF,TGTGCCAGCAGCCCCAGGGACAGGGCGGCCTACAATGAGCAGTTCTTC
TRBD1,few,TRBJ1-2,TRBV28,CASSLPTGLYGYTF,TGTGCCAGCAGTTTACCGACAGGGTTGTATGGCTACACCTTC
TRBD1,-,TRBJ2-7,TRBV7-2,CASSQRQGDPYEQYF,TGTGCCAGCAGCCAGCGACAGGGTGATCCTTACGAGCAGTACTTC
TRBD1,-,TRBJ1-6,TRBV5-1,CASSDPTGGWLSPLHF,TGCGCCAGCAGCGACCCGACAGGGGGATGGCTCTCACCCCTCCACTTT
TRBD1,-,TRBJ1-2,TRBV5-1,CASSPLDRDRSNYGYTF,TGCGCCAGCAGCCCCTTGGACAGGGACCGATCTAACTATGGCTACACCTTC
TRBD1,-,TRBJ2-7,TRBV29-1,CSVDKTDRVANYEQYF,TGCAGCGTGGACAAAACGGACAGGGTGGCAAACTACGAGCAGTACTTC
TRBD1,-,TRBJ1-2,TRBV19,CASSILQGAGCTF,TGTGCCAGCTCGATACTCCAGGGGGCGGGCTGCACCTTC
-,-,TRBJ2-7,TRBV6-5,CASSSPSRGEQYF,TGTGCCAGCAGTTCGCCCTCCCGGGGCGAGCAGTACTTC
TRBD2,few,TRBJ2-1,TRBV6-5,CASSYTRTSGRDEQFF,TGTGCCAGCAGTTACACCAGGACTAGCGGGAGAGATGAGCAGTTCTTC
TRBD2,few,TRBJ2-3,TRBV9,CASSVEAGATDTQYF,TGTGCCAGCAGCGTAGAAGCGGGAGCCACAGATACGCAGTATTTT
-,-,TRBJ2-2,TRBV7-6,CASSLGTINTGELFF,TGTGCCAGCAGCCTAGGGACAATTAACACCGGGGAGCTGTTTTTT
TRBD1,-,TRBJ2-7,TRBV4-1,CASSQTGTGFYEQYF,TGCGCCAGCAGCCAAACCGGGACAGGGTTCTACGAGCAGTACTTC
TRBD2,-,TRBJ2-3,TRBV5-1,CASTRGGSTDTQYF,TGCGCCAGCACTCGCGGGGGGTCCACAGATACGCAGTATTTT
TRBD1,once,TRBJ1-1,TRBV2,CASNGDRQGATNTEAFF,TGTGCCAGCAATGGTGATCGACAGGGGGCCACGAACACTGAAGCTTTCTTT